This T cell receptor (beta chain) was identified in a study of cytomegalovirus exposure and HLA in healthy donors. Study-wide findings and caveats: Later work found that TCR association rates differed between HLA loci; DRB1 had the most and HLA-C the fewest.

The study sampled nominally healthy donors, though unrecorded immune exposures were likely. Of note for this clone: Its antigen remains unknown.

V shed 4 bases and J 1 base; nucleotides not matched to a gene: 11. Germline assignment: CDR1 SGHRS and CDR2 YFSETQ. The CDR3 length is 16 residues. This PCR relied on a set of 60 Vbeta primers and 13 Jbeta primers. Libraries were prepared by immunoSEQ multiplex PCR; TCRdb keeps only in-frame clonotypes and omits some of them. The sample has around 200,000 clones; 75% to 80% are singletons. This TCR was recovered from a male donor in good health and CMV-seronegative. V gene TRBV5-1 combines with J gene TRBJ2-7; 7 bases agree with TRBD1. Source material: PBMCs. Written as DNA, the CDR3 is TGCGCCAGCAGCCAACAACCGGACAGGTTTTCCTACGAGCAGTACTTC. This sequence encodes CASSQQPDRFSYEQYF.